Presented here are 8 T cell receptor beta chains from one specimen sequenced in a study of T cells in narcolepsy. Only in-frame clones appear in the TCRdb table, and some are missing; sequencing was by immunoSEQ multiplex PCR. The profile covers about 27,000 clones, with less than 85% appearing a single time and 6.6% taken by the ten largest. Specimen: memory (CD45RA-) CD4+ T cells from blood. The receptor set was obtained from a human donor in good health.

The chain has TRBV18 and TRBJ2-2; D remains ambiguous. Trimming cost V 8 bases and J 5 bases, with 9 bases left between them. CDR1 is KGHSH, CDR2 LQKENI, per germline. CDR3 length: 12 residues. CDR3: CASTLGTGELFF. In DNA, the CDR3 is TGTGCCAGCACCCTCGGGACCGGGGAGCTGTTTTTT.

The V and J genes are TRBV6-1 and TRBJ1-3, with unresolved D. Germline V CDR1 and CDR2: MNHNS, SASEGT. The CDR3 contains 13 residues. V gave up 3 bases and J gave up 4 bases, with 7 bases separating them. In DNA form, the CDR3 reads TGTGCCAGCAGTGAGGCTGTCGGAAACACCATATATTTT. Amino acid sequence: CASSEAVGNTIYF.

The V call is TRBV2, the J call TRBJ1-4; D gene unclear. The CDR3 is made up of 11 amino acids. The germline CDR1 and CDR2 sequences are SNHLY and FYNNEI. The germline V and J ends were trimmed by 10 bases and 5 bases, with 8 bases remaining between them. Written as DNA, the CDR3 is TGTGCCAACCGACAAAATGAAAAACTGTTTTTT. It yields the protein CANRQNEKLFF. Based on the CDR3 plus reference TRBV2 and TRBJ1-4, the full variable domain is EPEVTQTPSHQVTQMGQEVILRCVPISNHLYFYWYRQILGQKVEFLVSFYNNEISEKSEIFDDQFSVERPDGSNFTLKIRSTKLEDSAMYFCANRQNEKLFFGSGTQLSVL.

The chain couples TRBV7-6 to TRBJ2-7; weak D call: TRBD1 (5 bases). The CDR3 loop spans 13 amino acids. V was cut by 1 base and J by 4 bases, with 8 bases left in between. CDR1 is SGHVS and CDR2 is FNYEAQ in the germline V gene. The CDR3 spells CASSLGTHYEQYF. CDR3 nucleotides: TGTGCCAGCAGCTTAGGGACACATTACGAGCAGTACTTC.

The V and J genes are TRBV7-2 and TRBJ1-3, with a possible D match to TRBD1 (5 bases). Deletions cut 5 bases from V and 1 base from J, with 12 bases between. CDR1 and CDR2 from the germline V gene are SGHTA and FQGNSA. There are 15 residues in the CDR3. CDR3 DNA: TGTGCCAGCAGCCGCAGTAGGGGATCTGGAAACACCATATATTTT. Protein sequence: CASSRSRGSGNTIYF.

This clone was seen just once. This chain joins TRBV2 and TRBJ2-1, with D perhaps matching TRBD2 (6 bases). The CDR3 has 15 residues. The V end was cut by 6 bases, the J end by 4 bases, with 16 bases between. CDR1 and CDR2 from the germline V gene are SNHLY and FYNNEI. Here the CDR3 DNA reads TGTGCCAGCAGCCAGCAGGGAGGAGGTTACAATGAGCAGTTCTTC. As protein: CASSQQGGGYNEQFF.

The gene calls are TRBV28 and TRBJ2-1, with 7 bases that match TRBD1. Germline V gene sequence: CDR1 MDHEN, CDR2 SYDVKM. Trimming cost V 7 bases and J 5 bases; bases outside gene matches: 5. The CDR3 extends over 13 amino acids. This CDR3 is CASTGQWDNEQFF. DNA of the CDR3: TGTGCCAGCACGGGACAGTGGGACAATGAGCAGTTCTTC. Combining the CDR3 with reference TRBV28 and TRBJ2-1 gives the whole variable domain DVKVTQSSRYLVKRTGEKVFLECVQDMDHENMFWYRQDPGLGLRLIYFSYDVKMKEKGDIPEGYSVSREKKERFSLILESASTNQTSMYLCASTGQWDNEQFFGPGTRLTVL.

The V and J genes are TRBV4-3 and TRBJ2-3; the D gene is possibly TRBD2 (5 bases). Germline CDR1 reads LGHNA; CDR2 reads YSLEER. The V gene lost 1 base and the J gene lost 4 bases, with 15 bases spanning the gap. The length of the CDR3 is 16 residues. The CDR3 DNA follows: TGCGCCAGCAGCCAAGTGTCTGGTGCGGGTTCAGATACGCAGTATTTT. Protein sequence: CASSQVSGAGSDTQYF.